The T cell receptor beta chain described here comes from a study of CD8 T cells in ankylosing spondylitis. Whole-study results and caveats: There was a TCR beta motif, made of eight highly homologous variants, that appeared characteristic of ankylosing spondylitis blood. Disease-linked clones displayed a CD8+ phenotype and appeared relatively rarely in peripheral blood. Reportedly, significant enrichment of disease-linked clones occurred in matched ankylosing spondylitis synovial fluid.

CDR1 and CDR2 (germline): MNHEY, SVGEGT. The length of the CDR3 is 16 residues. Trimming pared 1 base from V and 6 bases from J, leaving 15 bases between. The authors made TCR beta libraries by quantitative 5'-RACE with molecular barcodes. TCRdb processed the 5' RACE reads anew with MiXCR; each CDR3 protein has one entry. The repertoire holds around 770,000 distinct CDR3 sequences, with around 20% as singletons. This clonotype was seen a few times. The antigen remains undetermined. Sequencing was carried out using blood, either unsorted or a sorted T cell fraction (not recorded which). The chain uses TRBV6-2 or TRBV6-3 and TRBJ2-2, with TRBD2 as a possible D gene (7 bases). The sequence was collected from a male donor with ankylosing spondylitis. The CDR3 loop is CASSYFEGGVPGELFF. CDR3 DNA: TGTGCCAGCAGTTACTTTGAGGGGGGGGTCCCCGGGGAGCTGTTTTTT.